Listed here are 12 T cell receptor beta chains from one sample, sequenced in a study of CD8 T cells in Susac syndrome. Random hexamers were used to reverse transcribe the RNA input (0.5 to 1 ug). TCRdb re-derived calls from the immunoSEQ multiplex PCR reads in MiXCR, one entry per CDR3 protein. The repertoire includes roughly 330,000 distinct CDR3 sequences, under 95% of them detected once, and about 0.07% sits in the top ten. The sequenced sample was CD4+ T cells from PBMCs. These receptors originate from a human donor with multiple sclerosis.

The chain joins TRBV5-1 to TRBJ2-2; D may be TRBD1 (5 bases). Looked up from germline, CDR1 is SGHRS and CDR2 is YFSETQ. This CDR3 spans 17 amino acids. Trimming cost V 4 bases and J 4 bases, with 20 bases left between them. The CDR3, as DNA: TGCGCCAGCAGCCCGGCGGAGATAAGGGGTGGCACCGGGGAGCTGTTTTTT. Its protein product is CASSPAEIRGGTGELFF.

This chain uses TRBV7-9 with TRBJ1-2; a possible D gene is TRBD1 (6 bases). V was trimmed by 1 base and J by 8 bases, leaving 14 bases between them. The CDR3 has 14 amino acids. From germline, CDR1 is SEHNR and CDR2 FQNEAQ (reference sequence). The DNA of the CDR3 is TGTGCCAGCAGCTTAGTGGCAGGGGAAAGAGGCTACACCTTC. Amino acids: CASSLVAGERGYTF.

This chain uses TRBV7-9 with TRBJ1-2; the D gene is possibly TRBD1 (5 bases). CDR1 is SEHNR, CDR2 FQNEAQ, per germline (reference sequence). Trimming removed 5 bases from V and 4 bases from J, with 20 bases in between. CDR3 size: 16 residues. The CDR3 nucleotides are TGTGCCAGCAGCCTAGGGGACTCCCGTGGGGTCTATGGCTACACCTTC. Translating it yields CASSLGDSRGVYGYTF.

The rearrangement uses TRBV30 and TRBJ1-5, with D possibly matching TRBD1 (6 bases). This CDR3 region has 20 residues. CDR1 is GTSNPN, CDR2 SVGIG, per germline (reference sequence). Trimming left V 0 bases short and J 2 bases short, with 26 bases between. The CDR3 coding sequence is TGTGCCTGGAGTGTGTCCAGGGAGGGGGTAAATGGTTATCGCAATCAGCCCCAGCATTTT. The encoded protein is CAWSVSREGVNGYRNQPQHF.

CDR3: CASSTPVDTEAFF. CDR3 in DNA: TGTGCCAGTAGCACACCCGTAGACACTGAAGCTTTCTTT. The rearrangement links TRBV19 to TRBJ1-1; no clear D gene. Germline V gives CDR1 LNHDA, CDR2 SQIVND (reference sequence). Trimming cost V 6 bases and J 3 bases, with 11 bases left between them. This CDR3 has 13 residues.

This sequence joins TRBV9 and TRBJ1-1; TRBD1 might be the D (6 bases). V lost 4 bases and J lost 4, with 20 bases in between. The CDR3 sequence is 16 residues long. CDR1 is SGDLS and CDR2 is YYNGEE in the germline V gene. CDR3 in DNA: TGTGCCAGCAGCCCACGAGGGGGAGGCAGTGTCACTGAAGCTTTCTTT. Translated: CASSPRGGGSVTEAFF.

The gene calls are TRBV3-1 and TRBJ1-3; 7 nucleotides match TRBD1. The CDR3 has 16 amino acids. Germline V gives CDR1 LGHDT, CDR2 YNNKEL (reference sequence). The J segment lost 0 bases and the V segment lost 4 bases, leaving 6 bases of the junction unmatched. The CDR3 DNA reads TGTGCCAGCAGCCCGACAGGGCCCAGCTCTGGAAACACCATATATTTT. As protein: CASSPTGPSSGNTIYF.

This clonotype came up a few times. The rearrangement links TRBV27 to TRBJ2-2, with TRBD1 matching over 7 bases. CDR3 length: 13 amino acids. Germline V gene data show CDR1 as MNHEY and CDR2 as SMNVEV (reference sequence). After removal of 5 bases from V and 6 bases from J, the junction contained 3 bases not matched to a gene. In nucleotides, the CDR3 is TGTGCCAGCAGTACGACAGGGCCCGGGGAGCTGTTTTTT. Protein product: CASSTTGPGELFF.

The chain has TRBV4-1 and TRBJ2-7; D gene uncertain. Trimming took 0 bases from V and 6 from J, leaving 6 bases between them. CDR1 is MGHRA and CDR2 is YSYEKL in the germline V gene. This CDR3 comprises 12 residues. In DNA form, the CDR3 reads TGCGCCAGCAGCCAAGATCTGGTCGAGCAGTACTTC. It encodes CASSQDLVEQYF.

The chain's CDR3 is CASSPPGTGGYEQYF. The CDR3 DNA is TGTGCCAGCAGCCCCCCCGGGACAGGGGGATACGAGCAGTACTTC. This sequence joins TRBV6-2 or TRBV6-3 and TRBJ2-7, with 11 nucleotides matching TRBD1. Trimming removed 6 bases from V and 4 bases from J; junction bases left unmatched: 8. Germline V gene sequence: CDR1 MNHEY, CDR2 SVGEGT. The CDR3 length is 15 residues.

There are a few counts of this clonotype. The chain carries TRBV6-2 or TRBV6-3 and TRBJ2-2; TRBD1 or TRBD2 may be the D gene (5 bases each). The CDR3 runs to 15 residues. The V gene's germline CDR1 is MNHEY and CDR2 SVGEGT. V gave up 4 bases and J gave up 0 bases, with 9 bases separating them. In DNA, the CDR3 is TGTGCCAGCAGTTGGGGACCCGCGAACACCGGGGAGCTGTTTTTT. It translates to CASSWGPANTGELFF.

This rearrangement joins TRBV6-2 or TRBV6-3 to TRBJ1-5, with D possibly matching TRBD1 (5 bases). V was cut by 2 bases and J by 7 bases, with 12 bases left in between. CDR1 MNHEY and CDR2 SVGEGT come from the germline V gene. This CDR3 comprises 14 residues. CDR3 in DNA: TGTGCCAGCAGTTACGACAGCCAAAAGCAGCCCCAGCATTTT. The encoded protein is CASSYDSQKQPQHF.